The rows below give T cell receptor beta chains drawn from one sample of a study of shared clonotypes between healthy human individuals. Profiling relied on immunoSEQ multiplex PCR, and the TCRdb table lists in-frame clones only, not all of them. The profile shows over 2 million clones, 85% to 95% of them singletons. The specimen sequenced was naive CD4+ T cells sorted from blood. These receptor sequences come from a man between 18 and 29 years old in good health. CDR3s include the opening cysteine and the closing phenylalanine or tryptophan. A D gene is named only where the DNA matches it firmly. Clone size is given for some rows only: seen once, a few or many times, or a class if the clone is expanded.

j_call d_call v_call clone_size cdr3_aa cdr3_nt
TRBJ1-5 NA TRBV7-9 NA CASSFGQNQPQHF TGTGCCAGCAGCTTCGGACAGAATCAGCCCCAGCATTTT
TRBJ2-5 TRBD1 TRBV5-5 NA CASTRTGGGGQETQYF TGTGCCAGCACCCGAACAGGGGGCGGGGGCCAAGAGACCCAGTACTTC
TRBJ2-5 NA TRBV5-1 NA CASSTGTSETQYF TGCGCCAGCAGCACCGGGACTTCGGAGACCCAGTACTTC
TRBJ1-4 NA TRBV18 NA CASSPYTGTNEKLFF TGTGCCAGCTCACCGTACACAGGGACTAATGAAAAACTGTTTTTT
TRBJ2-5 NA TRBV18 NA CASSGDRRGQETQYF TGTGCCAGCTCAGGAGATCGACGGGGACAAGAGACCCAGTACTTC
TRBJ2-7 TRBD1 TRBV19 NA CASSGTAEQYF TGTGCCAGTAGCGGGACAGCCGAGCAGTACTTC
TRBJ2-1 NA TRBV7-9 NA CASSFRGDYNEQFF TGTGCCAGCAGCTTTAGGGGGGACTACAATGAGCAGTTCTTC
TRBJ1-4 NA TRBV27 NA CASSLGGFNEKLFF TGTGCCAGCAGTTTAGGGGGGTTTAATGAAAAACTGTTTTTT
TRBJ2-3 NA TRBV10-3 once CAISVSGNTQYF TGTGCCATCAGTGTTTCGGGGAATACGCAGTATTTT
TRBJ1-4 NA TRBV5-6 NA CASGSRSATNEKLFF TGTGCCAGCGGATCTCGTTCCGCAACTAATGAAAAACTGTTTTTT
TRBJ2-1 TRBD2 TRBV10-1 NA CASSGGTSAGGEQFF TGCGCCAGCAGTGGAGGGACTAGCGCCGGCGGGGAGCAGTTCTTC
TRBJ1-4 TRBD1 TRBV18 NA CASSRDRENEKLFF TGTGCCAGCTCCCGGGACAGAGAAAATGAAAAACTGTTTTTT
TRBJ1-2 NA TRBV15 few CATSREQGGSGYTF TGTGCCACCAGCAGAGAACAGGGCGGTAGTGGCTACACCTTC
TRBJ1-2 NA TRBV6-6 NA CASRTGSYGYTF TGTGCCAGCAGGACAGGAAGCTATGGCTACACCTTC
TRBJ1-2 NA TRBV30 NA CAGTGPANYGYTF TGTGCCGGAACAGGGCCAGCTAACTATGGCTACACCTTC
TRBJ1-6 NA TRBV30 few CAWRDQESSYNSPLHF TGTGCCTGGAGAGACCAGGAGAGCTCCTATAATTCACCCCTCCACTTT
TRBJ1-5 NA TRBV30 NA CAWSVTNKDRNINQPQHF TGTGCCTGGAGTGTGACAAACAAGGACAGAAATATCAATCAGCCCCAGCATTTT
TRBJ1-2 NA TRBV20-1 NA CSANGEGGYTF TGCAGTGCTAACGGCGAGGGGGGCTACACCTTC
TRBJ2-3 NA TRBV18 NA CASSPPNGGLADTQYF TGTGCCAGCTCACCACCGAACGGGGGGCTCGCAGATACGCAGTATTTT
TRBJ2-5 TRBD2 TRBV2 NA CASGAGGIGTQYF TGTGCCAGCGGAGCGGGGGGAATAGGGACCCAGTACTTC
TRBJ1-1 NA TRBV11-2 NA CASSSSGNTEAFF TGTGCCAGCAGCTCTAGTGGGAACACTGAAGCTTTCTTT
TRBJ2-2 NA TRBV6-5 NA CASRVFGELFF TGTGCCAGCAGGGTCTTTGGGGAGCTGTTTTTT
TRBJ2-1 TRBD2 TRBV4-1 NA CASSRGTSGSYNEQFF TGCGCCAGCAGCCGAGGGACTAGCGGCTCCTACAATGAGCAGTTCTTC
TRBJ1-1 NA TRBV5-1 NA CANLRVNTEAFF TGCGCCAACCTAAGGGTGAACACTGAAGCTTTCTTT
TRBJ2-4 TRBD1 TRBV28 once CASSSTGVGAKNIQYF TGTGCCAGCAGTTCCACAGGGGTTGGGGCCAAAAACATTCAGTACTTC
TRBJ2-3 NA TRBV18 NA CASSPVRALTTDTQYF TGTGCCAGCTCACCAGTCAGGGCCCTAACTACAGATACGCAGTATTTT
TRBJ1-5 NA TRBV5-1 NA CARGGLRPQNQPQHF TGCGCCAGGGGCGGCCTACGTCCCCAAAATCAGCCCCAGCATTTT
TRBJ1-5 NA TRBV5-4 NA CASAPGLGSNQPQHF TGTGCCAGTGCCCCAGGTCTCGGGAGCAATCAGCCCCAGCATTTT
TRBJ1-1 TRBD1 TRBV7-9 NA CASSSRGQVTEAFF TGTGCCAGCAGCTCCAGGGGGCAGGTCACTGAAGCTTTCTTT
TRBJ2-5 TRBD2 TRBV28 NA CASNSLRTSEETQYF TGTGCCAGCAACAGCTTAAGGACTAGCGAAGAGACCCAGTACTTC
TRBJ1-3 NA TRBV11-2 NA CASSLFSGNTIYF TGTGCCAGCAGCTTATTTTCTGGAAACACCATATATTTT
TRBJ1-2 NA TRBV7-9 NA CAHREGSDGYTF TGTGCCCACAGAGAGGGGTCGGACGGCTACACCTTC
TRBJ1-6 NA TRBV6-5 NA CASRPMDSPLHF TGTGCCAGCAGACCCATGGACTCACCCCTCCACTTT
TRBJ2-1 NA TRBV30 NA CASLPSNSYNEQFF TGTGCCTCCTTACCTAGTAATTCCTACAATGAGCAGTTCTTC
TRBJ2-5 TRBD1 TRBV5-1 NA CASSPWVVGTGNSETQYF TGCGCCAGCAGCCCTTGGGTCGTTGGGACAGGGAATTCAGAGACCCAGTACTTC
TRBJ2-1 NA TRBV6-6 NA CASSYNTKYNEQFF TGTGCCAGCAGTTACAACACAAAGTACAATGAGCAGTTCTTC
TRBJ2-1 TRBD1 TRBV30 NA CAWSPQQGSEQFF TGTGCCTGGAGTCCGCAACAGGGGAGTGAGCAGTTCTTC
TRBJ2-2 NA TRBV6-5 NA CASSRIGPNPGELFF TGTGCCAGCAGCAGAATCGGGCCCAACCCCGGGGAGCTGTTTTTT
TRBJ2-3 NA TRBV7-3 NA CASSTPETDTQYF TGTGCCAGCAGCACCCCGGAGACAGATACGCAGTATTTT
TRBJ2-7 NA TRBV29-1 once CSVEGGPNPREQYF TGCAGCGTTGAAGGGGGACCCAATCCGCGCGAGCAGTACTTC
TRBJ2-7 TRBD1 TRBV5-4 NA CASSLVGTGTGYEQYF TGTGCCAGCAGCTTGGTTGGGACCGGGACAGGGTACGAGCAGTACTTC
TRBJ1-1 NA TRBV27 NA CASSSLTGSGTEAFF TGTGCCAGCAGTTCCCTCACAGGGTCGGGCACTGAAGCTTTCTTT
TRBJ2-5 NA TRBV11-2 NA CASSLDITRRGTQYF TGTGCCAGCAGCTTAGACATCACCAGGCGCGGGACCCAGTACTTC
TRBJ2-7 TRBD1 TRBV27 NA CASRQPGQGSHEQYF TGTGCCAGCAGACAGCCGGGACAGGGTTCCCACGAGCAGTACTTC
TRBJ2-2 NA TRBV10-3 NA CAISGQENTGELFF TGTGCCATCAGTGGACAGGAGAACACCGGGGAGCTGTTTTTT
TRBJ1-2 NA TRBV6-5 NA CASSYDPAREPGYTF TGTGCCAGCAGTTACGATCCTGCTAGGGAACCTGGCTACACCTTC
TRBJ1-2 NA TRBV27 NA CASNPQPTGFPRGYTF TGTGCCAGCAATCCCCAGCCTACAGGGTTTCCTAGGGGCTACACCTTC
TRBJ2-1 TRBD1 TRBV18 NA CASSGQERVEGNEQFF TGTGCCAGCTCCGGACAGGAACGGGTAGAGGGCAATGAGCAGTTCTTC
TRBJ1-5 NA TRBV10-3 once CAISDTRGSNQPQHF TGTGCCATCAGTGACACCAGGGGTAGTAATCAGCCCCAGCATTTT
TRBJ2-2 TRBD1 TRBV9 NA CASSSDRGRLTGELFF TGTGCCAGCAGCAGCGACAGGGGGCGATTGACCGGGGAGCTGTTTTTT
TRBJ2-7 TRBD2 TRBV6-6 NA CASSYLAGSSYEQYF TGTGCCAGCAGTTACCTAGCGGGGAGCTCCTACGAGCAGTACTTC
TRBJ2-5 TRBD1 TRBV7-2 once CASSLVKLPGGRETQYF TGTGCCAGCAGCTTAGTAAAGCTGCCAGGGGGCCGGGAGACCCAGTACTTC
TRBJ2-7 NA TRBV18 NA CASSHGVESYEQYF TGTGCCAGCTCACACGGGGTTGAATCCTACGAGCAGTACTTC
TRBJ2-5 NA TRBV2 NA CASSDSRNQETQYF TGTGCCAGCAGTGATAGTCGGAACCAAGAGACCCAGTACTTC
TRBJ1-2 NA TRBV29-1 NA CSVEQGKGPHGYTF TGCAGCGTTGAACAGGGGAAGGGGCCCCATGGCTACACCTTC